Listed below are T cell receptor beta chains from one sample, sequenced in a study of Ad26.COV2.S vaccination and SARS-CoV-2 variants. Measured with immunoSEQ multiplex PCR; TCRdb has only the in-frame clones, and not every one. The table includes some 300,000 clones, around 81% detected once. The source was peripheral blood, collected in a trial of Ad26.COV2.S vaccine versus placebo. The receptors were sampled from a person aged 18-60 years who received the Ad26.COV2.S COVID-19 vaccine or a placebo. CDR3s leave out the opening cysteine and the closing phenylalanine or tryptophan. For some rows the clone size is stated as once, few or many, or as a class when expanded; others skip it.

J,V,size,CDR3
TRBJ1-4,TRBV4-2,.,ASSQGATNEKLF
TRBJ2-1,TRBV18,.,ASGGRFNEQF
TRBJ2-7,TRBV3-1/TRBV3-2,few,ASSQDLSQYEQY
TRBJ2-1,TRBV27,.,ASSLLGDEQF
TRBJ1-1,TRBV29-1,.,SVEVQAEAF
TRBJ2-3,TRBV12-5,.,ASGLSTDTQY
TRBJ2-3,TRBV11-2,.,ASSFRRWDQNTQY
TRBJ2-3,TRBV29-1,.,SVPEAFSSTDTQY
TRBJ2-3,TRBV11-2,once,ASSQIRGVQADTQY
TRBJ1-2,TRBV18,few,ASLGKSGGYT
TRBJ2-1,TRBV7-6,.,ASSSQTGQYNEQF
TRBJ2-7,TRBV27,.,ASSLGTGNYEQY
TRBJ1-6,TRBV5-8,.,ASNLPGEQIPNSPLH
TRBJ1-5,TRBV2,.,ASRARANGQPQH
TRBJ1-1,TRBV6-5,.,ASSYRTGLLPEAF
TRBJ1-6,TRBV5-1,.,ASSPSWGATNSPLH
TRBJ1-2,TRBV6-1,.,ASSEARRGYGYT
TRBJ2-5,TRBV3-1/TRBV3-2,few,ASSQAETQY
TRBJ2-3,TRBV7-9,.,ATPDSPNFSTDTQY
TRBJ1-1,TRBV5-6,.,ASSPDHTVNTEAF
TRBJ1-1,TRBV5-4,.,ASSSRTGVIEAF
TRBJ2-1,TRBV18,.,ASSGGILAGTREQF
TRBJ2-1,TRBV5-6,once,ASSLAGLGVAYNEQF
TRBJ2-7,TRBV4-2,.,ASSPREGGYEQY
TRBJ1-5,TRBV6-2/TRBV6-3,.,ASSKQGAGPSNQPQH
TRBJ2-3,TRBV2,.,ASSGASGALTDTQY
TRBJ2-7,TRBV11-3,few,ASSLILRAGQGYHEQY
TRBJ2-7,TRBV28,.,ASSALRDRSSYEQY
TRBJ1-6,TRBV6-5,.,ASQGIRNSPLH
TRBJ2-3,TRBV6-5,.,ASSPTSTPTDTQY
TRBJ2-1,TRBV9,.,ASSERDLRYNEQF
TRBJ2-5,TRBV4-1,.,ASSQATSGVGLKQETQY
TRBJ1-2,TRBV28,.,ASSIVGGLNYGYT
TRBJ1-2,TRBV4-1,.,ASSQRAQLSSDRDGYT
TRBJ1-5,TRBV2,.,ASSEANRNQPQH
TRBJ2-2,TRBV5-4,.,ASSLGVGGELF
TRBJ2-7,TRBV7-9,few,ASSSTWTAGEQY
TRBJ2-7,TRBV5-6,.,ASSFGTGKLLYEQY
TRBJ1-2,TRBV2,few,ASRTDATLNYGYT
TRBJ2-7,TRBV11-2,.,ASSLDTGNVEQY
TRBJ1-6,TRBV6-1,.,ASSARGTGGYTLH